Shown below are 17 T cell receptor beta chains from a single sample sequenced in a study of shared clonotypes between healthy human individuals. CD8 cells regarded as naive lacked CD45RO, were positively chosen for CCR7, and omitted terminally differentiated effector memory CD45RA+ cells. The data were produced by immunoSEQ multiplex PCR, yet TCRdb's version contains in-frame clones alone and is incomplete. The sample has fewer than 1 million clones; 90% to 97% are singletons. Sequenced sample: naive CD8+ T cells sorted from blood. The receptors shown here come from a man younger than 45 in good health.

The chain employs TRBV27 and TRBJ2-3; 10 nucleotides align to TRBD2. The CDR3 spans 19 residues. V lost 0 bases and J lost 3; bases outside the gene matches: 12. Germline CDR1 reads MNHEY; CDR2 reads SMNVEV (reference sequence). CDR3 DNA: TGTGCCAGCAGTTTATCCCCGACTAGCGGGTTAGTGGGGACAGATACGCAGTATTTT. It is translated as CASSLSPTSGLVGTDTQYF.

In nucleotides, the CDR3 is TGTGCCAGCAGCTTAGAACTAGCGGGGCCGACGAACACCGGGGAGCTGTTTTTT. Protein product: CASSLELAGPTNTGELFF. The chain recombines TRBV13 with TRBJ2-2; the match to TRBD2 covers 10 bases. This CDR3 has 18 residues. CDR1 PRHDT and CDR2 FYEKMQ come from the germline V gene (reference sequence). The trim removed 1 base at V and 0 bases at J, leaving 5 bases unmatched.

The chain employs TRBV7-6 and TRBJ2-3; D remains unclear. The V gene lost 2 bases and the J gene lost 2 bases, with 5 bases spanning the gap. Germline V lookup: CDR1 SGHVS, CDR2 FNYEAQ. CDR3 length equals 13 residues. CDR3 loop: CASSLQVTDTQYF. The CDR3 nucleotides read TGTGCCAGCAGCTTACAAGTCACAGATACGCAGTATTTT.

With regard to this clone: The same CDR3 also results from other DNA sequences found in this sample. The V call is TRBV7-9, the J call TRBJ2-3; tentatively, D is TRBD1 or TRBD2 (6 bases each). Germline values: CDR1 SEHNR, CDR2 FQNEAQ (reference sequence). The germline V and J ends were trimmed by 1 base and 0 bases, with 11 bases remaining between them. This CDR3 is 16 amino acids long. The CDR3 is CASSLVGGPSTDTQYF. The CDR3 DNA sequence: TGTGCCAGCAGCTTAGTAGGGGGGCCTAGCACAGATACGCAGTATTTT.

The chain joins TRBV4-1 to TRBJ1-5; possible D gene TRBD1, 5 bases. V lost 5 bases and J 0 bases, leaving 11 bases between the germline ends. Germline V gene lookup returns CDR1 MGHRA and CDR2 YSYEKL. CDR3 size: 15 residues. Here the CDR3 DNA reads TGCGCCAGCAGCGCACAGGTTTATAGCAATCAGCCCCAGCATTTT. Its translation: CASSAQVYSNQPQHF.

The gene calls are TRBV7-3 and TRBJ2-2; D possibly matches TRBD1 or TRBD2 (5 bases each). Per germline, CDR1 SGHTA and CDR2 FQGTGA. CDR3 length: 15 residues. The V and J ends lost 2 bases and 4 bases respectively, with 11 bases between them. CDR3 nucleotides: TGTGCCAGCAGCTTAGCTGAGGGGCGCACCGGGGAGCTGTTTTTT. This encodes CASSLAEGRTGELFF.

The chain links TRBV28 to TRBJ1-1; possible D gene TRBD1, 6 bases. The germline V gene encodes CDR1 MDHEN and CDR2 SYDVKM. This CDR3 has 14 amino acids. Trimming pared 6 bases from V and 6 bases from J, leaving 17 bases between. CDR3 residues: CASSRSPGASEAFF. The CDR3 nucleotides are TGTGCCAGCAGCAGGTCTCCAGGGGCTTCTGAAGCTTTCTTT.

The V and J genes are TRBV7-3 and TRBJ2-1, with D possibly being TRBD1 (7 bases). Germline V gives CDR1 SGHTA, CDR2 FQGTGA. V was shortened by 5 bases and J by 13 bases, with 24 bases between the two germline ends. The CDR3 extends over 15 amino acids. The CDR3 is CASSTRQGWGGEQFF. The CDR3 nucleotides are TGTGCCAGCAGCACCCGACAGGGTTGGGGCGGGGAACAGTTCTTC. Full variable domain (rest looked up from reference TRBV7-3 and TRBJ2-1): GAGVSQTPSNKVTEKGKYVELRCDPISGHTALYWYRQSLGQGPEFLIYFQGTGAADDSGLPNDRFFAVRPEGSVSTLKIQRTERGDSAVYLCASSTRQGWGGEQFFGPGTRLTVL.

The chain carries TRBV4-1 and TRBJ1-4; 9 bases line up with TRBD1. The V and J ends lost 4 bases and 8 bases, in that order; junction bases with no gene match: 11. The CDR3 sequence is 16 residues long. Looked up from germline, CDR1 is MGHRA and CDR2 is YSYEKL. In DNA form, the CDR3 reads TGCGCCAGCAGCCTTCTGGGCGGACAGGGGCGCGAAAAACTGTTTTTT. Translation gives CASSLLGGQGREKLFF.

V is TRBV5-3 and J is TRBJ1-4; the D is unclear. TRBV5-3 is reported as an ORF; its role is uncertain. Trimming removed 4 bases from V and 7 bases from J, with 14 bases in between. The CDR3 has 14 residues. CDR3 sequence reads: CARSSHFTLEKLFF. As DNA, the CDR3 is TGTGCCAGAAGCAGCCATTTCACTCTTGAAAAACTGTTTTTT.

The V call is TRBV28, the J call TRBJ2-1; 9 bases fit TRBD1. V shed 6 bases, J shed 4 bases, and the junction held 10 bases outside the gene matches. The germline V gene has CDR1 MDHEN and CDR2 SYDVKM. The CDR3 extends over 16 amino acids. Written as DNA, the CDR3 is TGTGCCAGCAGCCCCCGGGGACAGGGAGCGTACAATGAGCAGTTCTTC. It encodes CASSPRGQGAYNEQFF.

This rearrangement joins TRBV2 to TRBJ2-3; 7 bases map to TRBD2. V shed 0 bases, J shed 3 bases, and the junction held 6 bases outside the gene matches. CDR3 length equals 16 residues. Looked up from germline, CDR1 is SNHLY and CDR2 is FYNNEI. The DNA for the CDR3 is TGTGCCAGCAGTGAAGCGCAAAGCGGGAATACAGATACGCAGTATTTT. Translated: CASSEAQSGNTDTQYF.

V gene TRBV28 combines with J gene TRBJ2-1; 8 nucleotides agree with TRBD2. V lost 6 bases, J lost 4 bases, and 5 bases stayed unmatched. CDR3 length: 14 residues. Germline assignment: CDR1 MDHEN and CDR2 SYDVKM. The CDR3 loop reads CASSPGLGYNEQFF. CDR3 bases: TGTGCCAGCAGCCCGGGACTAGGTTACAATGAGCAGTTCTTC. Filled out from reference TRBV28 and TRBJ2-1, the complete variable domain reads DVKVTQSSRYLVKRTGEKVFLECVQDMDHENMFWYRQDPGLGLRLIYFSYDVKMKEKGDIPEGYSVSREKKERFSLILESASTNQTSMYLCASSPGLGYNEQFFGPGTRLTVL.

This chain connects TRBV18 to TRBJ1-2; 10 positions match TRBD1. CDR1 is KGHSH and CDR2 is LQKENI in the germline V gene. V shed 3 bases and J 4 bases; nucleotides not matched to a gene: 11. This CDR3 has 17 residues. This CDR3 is CASSPAATGGASYGYTF. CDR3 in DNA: TGTGCCAGCTCACCTGCCGCGACAGGGGGCGCAAGCTATGGCTACACCTTC.

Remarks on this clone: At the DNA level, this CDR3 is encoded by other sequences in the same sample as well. The CDR3 DNA reads TGTGCCAGCAGTGACGGGAACACCGGGGAGCTGTTTTTT. Its protein is CASSDGNTGELFF. The chain links TRBV6-4 to TRBJ2-2; D is unresolved. Germline CDR1 is MRHNA and CDR2 is SNTAGT. Trimming pared 2 bases from V and 1 base from J, leaving 2 bases between. The CDR3 sequence is 13 residues long.

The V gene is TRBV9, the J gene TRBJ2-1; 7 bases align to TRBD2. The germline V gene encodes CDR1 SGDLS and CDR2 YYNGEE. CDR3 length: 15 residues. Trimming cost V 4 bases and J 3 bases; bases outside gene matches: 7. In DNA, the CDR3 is TGTGCCAGCAGCTCCAGCGGGATTAGCTACAATGAGCAGTTCTTC. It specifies CASSSSGISYNEQFF.

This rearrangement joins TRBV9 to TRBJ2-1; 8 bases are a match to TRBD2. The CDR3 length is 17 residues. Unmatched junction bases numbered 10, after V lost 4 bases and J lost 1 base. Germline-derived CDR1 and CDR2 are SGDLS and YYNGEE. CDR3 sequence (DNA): TGTGCCAGCAGCTCAGACCGTAGCGGGAAATCCTACAATGAGCAGTTCTTC. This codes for CASSSDRSGKSYNEQFF.